This TCR beta chain was obtained from a study of shared clonotypes between healthy human individuals. Here immunoSEQ multiplex PCR was the method, and the copy in TCRdb shows in-frame clones only, minus some. The sample lists over 850,000 clones; around 78% were seen once. This TCR came from a man younger than 35 in good health. Some clones in this sample may be carry-over from other donors' samples. The specimen sequenced was memory CD4+ T cells from PBMCs. The sample's subset: CD45RA-negative fraction.

This CDR3 reads CASSYSLNEQFF. The CDR3, as DNA: TGTGCCAGCAGTTACTCCCTAAATGAGCAGTTCTTC. The chain carries TRBV6-5 and TRBJ2-1; no reliable D call. V lost 0 bases and J 7 bases, leaving 4 bases between the germline ends. Per germline, CDR1 MNHEY and CDR2 SVGAGI. This CDR3 is built from 12 residues.